This T cell receptor beta chain came from a study of beta chain features in type 1 diabetes. This CDR3 spans 14 amino acids. The germline gives CDR1 SGHTA, CDR2 FQGNSA. V lost 5 bases and J lost 5, with 15 bases in between. Every single donor gave one heparinised blood draw, and these averaged roughly 120 mL. Each of the CD4+ naive, central memory, regulatory and stem cell-like memory populations was sorted via CD45RO/CCR7/CD25/CD127/CD95/CD27. Reverse transcribing all isolated RNA meant expressed TCRB transcripts were sequenced. Some clones are missing from TCRdb's copy, which holds only in-frame ones; the method was immunoSEQ multiplex PCR. The profile shows hundreds of thousands of clones, roughly an eighth of them singletons. Regarding the study as a whole: Sequencing of cDNA might inflate the share of cells that strongly express TCR. Shorter templates might be favored by PCR, and equally so in patients and in controls. Moderately but significantly shorter TCRB CDR3s were found in Type 1 diabetes patients in all four CD4+ subsets.

To note about this clone: Its antigen is still unknown.

The TCR was taken from a man between 25 and 39 years old with type 1 diabetes. The sequenced sample was naive CD4+ T cells from blood. V gene TRBV7-2 combines with J gene TRBJ2-5; tentative D call: TRBD2 (5 bases). Here the CDR3 DNA reads TGTGCCAGCAGCCGACCAGGCGGGTTGGAGACCCAGTACTTC. This sequence encodes CASSRPGGLETQYF.